This is a list of T cell receptor beta chains from one sample in a study of T cell repertoires in cytomegalovirus infection. Antigen specificity for these receptors is unknown. TCRdb redid the calling of the reads with MiXCR, one entry per CDR3 protein. This repertoire shows some 110,000 distinct CDR3 sequences, over 9.5% found once; its top ten account for 25% to 40%. The source material was PBMCs, sequenced either directly or after in vitro stimulation (not recorded which). The receptors shown here come from a human donor in good health (CMV status not recorded). Some clones in this sample may be carry-over from other donors' samples. Both conserved end residues are part of each CDR3. D genes are given only for firm matches. Clone size is given for some rows only: seen once, a few or many times, or a class if the clone is expanded.

size	V	D	J	CDR3	DNA
few	TRBV5-1	-	TRBJ1-2	CASSLFRVEGYTF	TGCGCCAGCAGCTTGTTCAGGGTCGAAGGCTACACCTTC
few	TRBV2	TRBD2	TRBJ2-3	CASSTGIAGGPTDTQYF	TGTGCCAGCAGTACCGGGATAGCGGGAGGGCCCACAGATACGCAGTATTTT
many	TRBV7-8	TRBD1	TRBJ2-2	CASSLIRGRGELFF	TGTGCCAGCAGCTTAATCAGGGGGCGGGGGGAGCTGTTTTTT
-	TRBV6-8	-	TRBJ2-1	CASSYGGALRASEQFF	TGTGCCAGCAGTTACGGGGGGGCCCTAAGGGCCAGTGAGCAGTTCTTC
-	TRBV9	-	TRBJ1-1	CASSVFPDSHTEAFF	TGTGCCAGCAGCGTCTTCCCAGACAGCCACACTGAAGCTTTCTTT
many	TRBV10-3	-	TRBJ2-2	CAISGASQGRTGELFF	TGTGCCATCAGTGGTGCCAGCCAGGGTCGCACCGGGGAGCTGTTTTTT
many	TRBV7-2	-	TRBJ2-1	CASSLTTDNEQFF	TGTGCCAGCAGCTTAACTACGGACAATGAGCAGTTCTTC
many	TRBV2	-	TRBJ1-1	CASDHHGGEHSRENTEAFF	TGTGCCAGCGACCATCATGGAGGGGAACATTCGAGGGAGAACACTGAAGCTTTCTTT
few	TRBV7-9	-	TRBJ2-7	CASSLPGVQGEQYF	TGTGCCAGCAGTTTACCAGGGGTCCAAGGCGAGCAGTACTTC
-	TRBV7-2	TRBD2	TRBJ2-3	CASSSSREGWETQYF	TGTGCCAGCAGCTCCTCACGGGAGGGTTGGGAGACGCAGTATTTC
many	TRBV27	-	TRBJ1-2	CASSLLGGLIGYTF	TGTGCCAGCAGTTTACTCGGGGGTTTGATAGGCTACACCTTC
-	TRBV6-6	TRBD1	TRBJ2-5	CASSENSGTGFATQYF	TGTGCCAGCAGTGAGAACTCCGGGACAGGGTTTGCGACCCAGTACTTC
few	TRBV4-3	-	TRBJ2-1	CASSQVGNEQFF	TGCGCCAGCAGCCAAGTTGGCAATGAGCAGTTCTTC
-	TRBV15	-	TRBJ1-2	CATSRGGTGFGYTF	TGTGCCACCAGTCGCGGGGGCACGGGATTCGGCTACACCTTC
few	TRBV6-1	-	TRBJ2-7	CASSEWTGATYEQYF	TGTGCCAGCAGTGAATGGACGGGTGCAACCTACGAGCAGTACTTC
many	TRBV7-9	-	TRBJ1-1	CASSSLIDRTHGNTEAFF	TGTGCCAGCAGCTCCCTCATTGACAGGACACACGGGAACACTGAAGCTTTCTTT
-	TRBV25-1	-	TRBJ1-3	CASSLRSSSGNTIYF	TGTGCCAGCAGTCTACGGTCAAGCTCTGGAAACACCATATATTTT
-	TRBV12-3/TRBV12-4	TRBD1	TRBJ2-2	CASSLRTGYTGELFF	TGTGCCAGCAGTTTGAGGACAGGGTACACCGGGGAGCTGTTTTTT
many	TRBV7-2	TRBD2	TRBJ2-3	CASSSRLAGGNPDTQYF	TGTGCCAGCAGCTCGAGACTAGCGGGAGGTAATCCAGATACGCAGTATTTT
many	TRBV28	-	TRBJ2-1	CASSFSGAYYNEQFF	TGTGCCAGCAGTTTTTCGGGGGCGTATTACAATGAGCAGTTCTTC
-	TRBV7-9	TRBD2	TRBJ2-1	CASSLELAGGGNEQFF	TGTGCCAGCAGCTTAGAGCTAGCGGGAGGTGGAAATGAGCAGTTCTTC
many	TRBV11-3	TRBD2	TRBJ2-2	CASSLSGSNSTGELFF	TGTGCCAGCAGCCTTAGCGGGAGTAATTCGACCGGGGAGCTGTTTTTT
many	TRBV19	-	TRBJ1-1	CASSRRRGNTEAFF	TGTGCCAGCTCTCGACGGAGGGGGAACACTGAAGCTTTCTTT
-	TRBV19	TRBD1	TRBJ1-1	CASSIGGTDVHTEAFF	TGTGCCAGTAGTATAGGGGGGACAGACGTTCACACTGAAGCTTTCTTT
many	TRBV5-4	-	TRBJ2-5	CASSSLMRGRGETQYF	TGTGCCAGCAGCTCCCTTATGCGAGGGAGAGGCGAGACCCAGTACTTC
few	TRBV2	-	TRBJ2-1	CAGQTPYNLNEQFF	TGTGCCGGTCAGACTCCTTATAATTTAAATGAGCAGTTCTTC
many	TRBV7-6	-	TRBJ2-5	CASSKSGREETQYF	TGTGCCAGCAGCAAGAGCGGACGGGAAGAGACCCAGTACTTC
many	TRBV7-2	-	TRBJ2-3	CASSFSADTQYF	TGTGCCAGCAGCTTTAGTGCAGATACGCAGTATTTT
-	TRBV19	-	TRBJ1-4	CASNLGANEKLFF	TGTGCCAGTAATTTGGGGGCTAATGAAAAACTGTTTTTT
-	TRBV6-6	-	TRBJ1-4	CASSLISLPEKLFF	TGTGCCAGCAGCTTGATAAGCCTGCCAGAAAAACTGTTTTTT
-	TRBV7-9	TRBD2	TRBJ2-3	CASSFGSGIGTDTQYF	TGTGCCAGCAGCTTTGGTAGCGGGATTGGCACAGATACGCAGTATTTT
many	TRBV7-2	TRBD1	TRBJ2-3	CASSLKVGQVSSTDTQYF	TGTGCCAGCAGCTTAAAAGTCGGACAGGTCTCTAGCACAGATACGCAGTATTTT
many	TRBV12-3/TRBV12-4	TRBD1	TRBJ1-1	CASRTYRGETEAFF	TGTGCCAGCAGAACTTACAGGGGCGAAACTGAAGCTTTCTTT
many	TRBV12-3/TRBV12-4	-	TRBJ1-1	CASSLSREPRNTEAFF	TGTGCCAGCAGTTTGTCTCGGGAGCCGCGGAACACTGAAGCTTTCTTT
few	TRBV7-9	TRBD2	TRBJ2-1	CATGWAGGGNEQFF	TGTGCCACGGGATGGGCGGGGGGGGGGAATGAGCAGTTCTTC
few	TRBV6-6	TRBD1	TRBJ2-3	CASRRTRGTGSTDTQYF	TGTGCCAGCAGGCGAACCCGAGGGACAGGGAGCACAGATACGCAGTATTTT
few	TRBV29-1	-	TRBJ1-5	CSASDGGRNQPQHF	TGCAGCGCCTCGGACGGAGGACGCAATCAGCCCCAGCATTTT
many	TRBV7-9	-	TRBJ2-5	CASSRAGALGQEYF	TGTGCCAGCAGCCGAGCTGGCGCCCTTGGTCAGGAGTACTTC
-	TRBV7-2	-	TRBJ2-3	CASSLVWTATDTQYF	TGTGCCAGCAGCTTAGTCTGGACTGCCACAGATACGCAGTATTTT
few	TRBV4-1	TRBD2	TRBJ2-7	CASSQAGLASNNEQYF	TGCGCCAGCAGCCAAGCGGGACTAGCGAGTAACAACGAGCAGTACTTC